Below are 20 T cell receptor beta chains sequenced from a single sample in a study of blood T cell repertoires in COVID-19. Data came from immunoSEQ multiplex PCR; TCRdb stores just in-frame clones and leaves some out. The repertoire holds 110,000 to 150,000 clones, roughly three quarters seen once, with less than 4.5% in the top ten. The specimen sequenced was peripheral blood. These receptors were collected from a man between 60 and 75 years old with acute or convalescent COVID-19.

The V call is TRBV7-2, the J call TRBJ2-1, with 7 bases aligning to TRBD2. The germline V gene has CDR1 SGHTA and CDR2 FQGNSA. V lost 7 bases and J lost 9; bases outside the gene matches: 9. The CDR3 contains 13 residues. This chain's CDR3 is CASTSGGRAEQFF. As DNA, the CDR3 is TGTGCCAGCACGTCCGGGGGGAGGGCTGAGCAGTTCTTC.

In this sample, this clone turned up a few times. The V gene is TRBV19, the J gene TRBJ2-1; 8 nucleotides align to TRBD2. The V gene end was trimmed by 9 bases and the J gene end by 0 bases; junction bases not matched to a gene: 4. The CDR3 totals 14 residues. CDR1 and CDR2 (germline): LNHDA, SQIVND (reference sequence). The CDR3 is CASSLAGSYNEQFF. CDR3 nucleotides: TGTGCCAGCTCTCTAGCGGGCTCCTACAATGAGCAGTTCTTC.

The V gene is TRBV5-8, the J gene TRBJ2-7; 8 nucleotides align to TRBD1. The germline CDR1 and CDR2 sequences are SGHTS and YDEGEE. V lost 4 bases and J lost 5; bases outside the gene matches: 8. The CDR3 is made up of 14 amino acids. CDR3 residues: CASSTGTGHNEQYF. The CDR3, as DNA: TGTGCCAGCAGCACCGGGACAGGACATAACGAGCAGTACTTC.

The genes are TRBV2 and TRBJ2-2, with unresolved D. Germline V lookup: CDR1 SNHLY, CDR2 FYNNEI. V gave up 4 bases and J gave up 2 bases, with 8 bases separating them. CDR3 length equals 14 residues. The CDR3: CASSVGGNTGELFF. The CDR3 DNA follows: TGTGCCAGCAGTGTTGGCGGCAACACCGGGGAGCTGTTTTTT.

V usage is TRBV4-2 and J usage is TRBJ2-3; a possible D gene is TRBD2 (5 bases). Germline CDR1 reads LGHNA; CDR2 reads YNFKEQ. This CDR3 region has 15 residues. V lost 4 bases and J lost 2, with 13 bases in between. CDR3 amino acids: CASSPGKGDTDTQYF. DNA for the CDR3: TGTGCCAGCAGCCCCGGGAAAGGCGACACAGATACGCAGTATTTT.

The chain employs TRBV19 and TRBJ1-1, with D maybe TRBD1 (5 bases). The CDR3 runs 13 residues. From germline, CDR1 is LNHDA and CDR2 SQIVND (reference sequence). The V gene lost 6 bases and the J gene lost 5 bases, with 13 bases spanning the gap. CDR3 region: CASRVQGLTEAFF. The CDR3 nucleotides read TGTGCCAGTAGGGTGCAGGGACTGACTGAAGCTTTCTTT. The full variable domain, rest sourced from reference TRBV19 and TRBJ1-1, is DGGITQSPKYLFRKEGQNVTLSCEQNLNHDAMYWYRQDPGQGLRLIYYSQIVNDFQKGDIAEGYSVSREKKESFPLTVTSAQKNPTAFYLCASRVQGLTEAFFGQGTRLTVV.

The chain employs TRBV3-1 (or the pseudogene TRBV3-2) and TRBJ2-7; TRBD2 agrees at 7 bases. Germline CDR1 LGHDT, CDR2 YNNKEL (reference sequence). This CDR3 is 15 amino acids long. Unmatched junction bases numbered 8, after V lost 2 bases and J lost 4 bases. The DNA of the CDR3 is TGTGCCAGCAGCCAAAATCGGGAACTAGCGTACGAGCAGTACTTC. Protein product: CASSQNRELAYEQYF.

This chain uses TRBV7-2 with TRBJ2-5, with D tentatively TRBD2 (5 bases). Germline CDR1 and CDR2: SGHTA and FQGNSA. The V end was cut by 3 bases, the J end by 7 bases, with 21 bases between. CDR3 length equals 16 residues. CDR3 nucleotides: TGTGCCAGCAGCTTTTTGGGCCAGGTCCGCGGAGGGACCCAGTACTTC. It encodes CASSFLGQVRGGTQYF.

Points on this clone: This same CDR3 is encoded by further DNA sequences in the sample. The chain links TRBV29-1 to TRBJ2-7; 7 bases are a match to TRBD1. This CDR3 has 12 amino acids. Germline values: CDR1 SQVTM, CDR2 ANQGSEA. The V segment lost 6 bases and the J segment 1 base; nucleotides outside the gene matches: 3. CDR3 DNA sequence: TGCAGCGTCCGGACAGGTTCCTACGAGCAGTACTTC. Protein: CSVRTGSYEQYF.

V is TRBV19 and J is TRBJ2-1; possible D gene TRBD2, 7 bases. There are 15 residues in the CDR3. The germline CDR1 and CDR2 sequences are LNHDA and SQIVND (reference sequence). V was clipped by 5 bases and J by 2 bases, with 13 bases between them. The CDR3 nucleotides are TGTGCCAGTAGTTCCCAAGGGGGGGCCTACAATGAGCAGTTCTTC. This codes for CASSSQGGAYNEQFF.

This clone was observed a few times. The genes are TRBV11-2 and TRBJ2-5; 9 bases map to TRBD2. Germline CDR1 reads SGHAT; CDR2 reads FQNNGV. With 3 bases clipped from V and 5 bases from J, the junction kept 13 bases outside the gene matches. The CDR3 consists of 17 residues. DNA of the CDR3: TGTGCCAGCAGCTTCGGCCGCGCGGGAGGGCCTGGGGAGACCCAGTACTTC. This sequence encodes CASSFGRAGGPGETQYF.

Here the CDR3 reads CATSNFGQGNSYEQYF. As DNA, the CDR3 is TGTGCCACCAGCAACTTCGGACAGGGGAACTCCTACGAGCAGTACTTC. The chain carries TRBV15 and TRBJ2-7; TRBD1 matches at 9 bases. The CDR3 runs 16 residues. CDR1 and CDR2 (germline): LNHNV, YYDKDF (reference sequence). The ends lost 4 bases at V and 0 bases at J; junction bases unmatched: 7.

The rearrangement uses TRBV4-2 and TRBJ2-1; 7 positions match TRBD2. This CDR3 comprises 17 residues. In germline, CDR1 is LGHNA, CDR2 YNFKEQ. Unmatched junction bases numbered 17, after V lost 4 bases and J lost 8 bases. In nucleotides, the CDR3 is TGTGCCAGCAGCCTCTTAGAATCTTCCGGGACTAAGTATGAGCAGTTCTTC. As protein: CASSLLESSGTKYEQFF.

The V call is TRBV15, the J call TRBJ2-5; D might be TRBD1 (6 bases). Germline V gene lookup returns CDR1 LNHNV and CDR2 YYDKDF (reference sequence). CDR3 size: 15 residues. V dropped 7 bases and J dropped 2 bases, with 17 bases sitting between them. CDR3: CATTEGGGGQETQYF. The CDR3 DNA reads as TGTGCCACCACCGAAGGGGGTGGCGGACAAGAGACCCAGTACTTC.

This chain links TRBV28 with TRBJ2-3, with TRBD2 matching over 9 bases. The CDR3 totals 17 residues. Germline V gene data show CDR1 as MDHEN and CDR2 as SYDVKM. V dropped 7 bases and J dropped 2; count of bases not matched to a gene: 13. CDR3 nucleotide sequence: TGTGCCAGCACCTACTTTGCGTCTAGCGGGATCACAGATACGCAGTATTTT. Translation: CASTYFASSGITDTQYF.

The chain has TRBV15 and TRBJ1-2, with a tentative D call TRBD1 (5 bases). With 3 bases removed from V and 3 bases from J, the gap between germline ends came to 14 bases. Germline-derived CDR1 and CDR2 are LNHNV and YYDKDF (reference sequence). This CDR3 contains 15 residues. The CDR3: CATSRGPDSHYGYTF. The CDR3 nucleotides are TGTGCCACCAGCAGGGGCCCAGACAGCCACTATGGCTACACCTTC. Combining the CDR3 with reference TRBV15 and TRBJ1-2 gives the whole variable domain DAMVIQNPRYQVTQFGKPVTLSCSQTLNHNVMYWYQQKSSQAPKLLFHYYDKDFNNEADTPDNFQSRRPNTSFCFLDIRSPGLGDTAMYLCATSRGPDSHYGYTFGSGTRLTVV.

This clone was detected a few times. The rearrangement joins TRBV5-1 to TRBJ2-7; 10 positions match TRBD1. This CDR3 spans 14 amino acids. In germline, CDR1 is SGHRS, CDR2 YFSETQ. V lost 3 bases to trimming and J lost 3 bases; unmatched junction nucleotides: 3. CDR3 residues: CASSSRTGGYEQYF. DNA for the CDR3: TGCGCCAGCAGCTCCCGGACAGGGGGCTACGAGCAGTACTTC.

The chain joins TRBV11-2 to TRBJ2-7, with 13 bases matching TRBD2. Germline values: CDR1 SGHAT, CDR2 FQNNGV. This CDR3 spans 16 amino acids. V lost 0 bases and J lost 3; bases outside the gene matches: 2. CDR3 residues: CASSLDRLAGGYEQYF. In DNA, the CDR3 is TGTGCCAGCAGCTTAGATCGACTAGCGGGGGGCTACGAGCAGTACTTC. The full variable domain, completed using reference TRBV11-2 and TRBJ2-7, is EAGVAQSPRYKIIEKRQSVAFWCNPISGHATLYWYQQILGQGPKLLIQFQNNGVVDDSQLPKDRFSAERLKGVDSTLKIQPAKLEDSAVYLCASSLDRLAGGYEQYFGPGTRLTVT.

V is TRBV10-3 and J is TRBJ2-3; tentatively, D is TRBD1 (5 bases). V was cut by 4 bases and J by 5 bases, with 7 bases left in between. Germline V lookup: CDR1 ENHRY, CDR2 SYGVKD. The CDR3 is 12 residues long. The CDR3 protein is CAISGQGDTQYF. As DNA, the CDR3 is TGTGCCATCAGTGGTCAGGGAGATACGCAGTATTTT.

The gene calls are TRBV28 and TRBJ2-1, with D possibly being TRBD2 (5 bases). Germline CDR1 MDHEN, CDR2 SYDVKM. The CDR3 is made up of 13 amino acids. V was trimmed by 3 bases and J by 8 bases, leaving 11 bases between them. In nucleotides, the CDR3 is TGTGCCAGCAGTTTCGCTGTGAGGGATGAGCAGTTCTTC. Protein product: CASSFAVRDEQFF.